These 27 T cell receptor beta chains originate from one sample sequenced in a study of cytomegalovirus exposure and HLA in healthy donors. In the PCR, 60 Vbeta and 13 Jbeta primers were used. Produced via immunoSEQ multiplex PCR; TCRdb's table is partial and in-frame only. The sample has about 140,000 clones, more than 55% seen once; the top ten hold under 7.5%. The sample comprised PBMCs. The receptors stem from a woman aged 60-75 years in good health and CMV-seronegative.

The chain combines TRBV11-1 with TRBJ2-5; 9 bases line up with TRBD2. The length of the CDR3 is 16 residues. Per germline, CDR1 SGHAT and CDR2 FQDESV (reference sequence). J gave up 1 base and V 5 bases, and 8 bases lay outside the gene matches. This CDR3 reads CASSPGTSGRQETQYF. DNA of the CDR3: TGTGCCAGCAGCCCCGGAACTAGCGGGCGCCAAGAGACCCAGTACTTC.

The chain recombines TRBV5-1 with TRBJ2-7; D gene uncertain. The V end lost 4 bases, the J end lost 5 bases, and 19 bases lay between the germline ends. Germline V gene data show CDR1 as SGHRS and CDR2 as YFSETQ. The CDR3 contains 15 residues. The DNA for the CDR3 is TGCGCCAGCAGCCCGCAGGCATCCCCCATCGACGAGCAGTACTTC. Protein product: CASSPQASPIDEQYF. Looking up the rest from reference TRBV5-1 and TRBJ2-7 gives the full variable domain: KAGVTQTPRYLIKTRGQQVTLSCSPISGHRSVSWYQQTPGQGLQFLFEYFSETQRNKGNFPGRFSGRQFSNSRSEMNVSTLELGDSALYLCASSPQASPIDEQYFGPGTRLTVT.

This clone has a single count. V and J are TRBV5-6 and TRBJ2-5; 11 bases map to TRBD2. V lost 2 bases and J lost 5; bases outside the gene matches: 14. This CDR3 has 18 residues. Germline V CDR1 and CDR2: SGHDT, YYEEEE. CDR3 sequence reads: CASSFPGLAATRGETQYF. The CDR3 DNA reads TGTGCCAGCAGCTTTCCGGGACTAGCGGCTACCCGGGGGGAGACCCAGTACTTC.

This chain links TRBV19 with TRBJ1-1; D remains ambiguous. CDR1 is LNHDA, CDR2 SQIVND, per germline (reference sequence). There are 14 residues in the CDR3. V was cut by 5 bases and J by 0 bases, with 10 bases left in between. CDR3 region: CASSVLPMNTEAFF. DNA of the CDR3: TGTGCCAGTAGTGTTTTACCTATGAACACTGAAGCTTTCTTT.

The chain joins TRBV11-2 to TRBJ1-1; D is undetermined. The CDR3 sequence is 12 residues long. V gave up 4 bases and J gave up 7 bases, with 10 bases separating them. Germline CDR1 reads SGHAT; CDR2 reads FQNNGV. CDR3: CASSSLRIEAFF. The CDR3 coding sequence is TGTGCCAGCAGCTCGCTCAGGATTGAAGCTTTCTTT.

This clone was counted a single time. The chain uses TRBV29-1 and TRBJ2-5, with 9 bases matching TRBD1. The ends lost 1 base at V and 4 bases at J; junction bases unmatched: 4. The germline V gene encodes CDR1 SQVTM and CDR2 ANQGSEA. The CDR3 consists of 14 residues. The CDR3 nucleotides are TGCAGCGTTGAAGTGACAGGGGGATCAGAGACCCAGTACTTC. Translated, it gives CSVEVTGGSETQYF.

The rearrangement links TRBV7-2 to TRBJ2-5; no clear D gene. CDR1 is SGHTA, CDR2 FQGNSA, per germline. Deletions cut 5 bases from V and 7 bases from J, with 8 bases between. CDR3 length equals 11 residues. In nucleotides, the CDR3 is TGTGCCAGCAGCACCCGAGGGACCCAGTACTTC. Translating gives CASSTRGTQYF. Based on the CDR3 plus reference TRBV7-2 and TRBJ2-5, the full variable domain is GAGVSQSPSNKVTEKGKDVELRCDPISGHTALYWYRQSLGQGLEFLIYFQGNSAPDKSGLPSDRFSAERTGGSVSTLTIQRTQQEDSAVYLCASSTRGTQYFGPGTRLLVL.

The V call is TRBV19, the J call TRBJ1-4, with 12 bases matching TRBD1. This CDR3 region has 15 residues. Per germline, CDR1 LNHDA and CDR2 SQIVND (reference sequence). V was pared by 7 bases and J by 10 bases, with 10 bases of the junction left unmatched. CDR3 region: CASNPVGTGGGKLFF. The CDR3 bases are TGTGCCAGTAATCCGGTCGGGACAGGGGGCGGAAAACTGTTTTTT.

This clone was observed a single time. The V and J genes are TRBV6-5 and TRBJ2-2, with 10 bases identical to TRBD2. The J segment lost 7 bases and the V segment lost 7 bases, leaving 6 bases of the junction unmatched. Germline CDR1 reads MNHEY; CDR2 reads SVGAGI. This CDR3 is 14 amino acids long. The CDR3 DNA follows: TGTGCCAGCATTCCTAGCGGGGGCGGCGGGGAGCTGTTTTTT. Amino acid sequence: CASIPSGGGGELFF.

The chain couples TRBV28 to TRBJ1-2, with 7 bases lining up with TRBD1. J gave up 4 bases and V 7 bases, and 9 bases lay outside the gene matches. The CDR3 is 14 amino acids. Per the germline V gene, CDR1 is MDHEN and CDR2 is SYDVKM. The CDR3: CASIQPGQIYGYTF. DNA of the CDR3: TGTGCCAGCATCCAACCGGGACAGATCTATGGCTACACCTTC.

This clone was counted a single time. The V gene is TRBV5-1, the J gene TRBJ1-2, with no clear D. Trimming left V 4 bases short and J 4 bases short, with 17 bases between. Per the germline V gene, CDR1 is SGHRS and CDR2 is YFSETQ. This CDR3 is 15 amino acids long. The CDR3 DNA reads as TGCGCCAGCAGCCCCACCCCGGGAGGCGGCTATGGCTACACCTTC. Encoded protein: CASSPTPGGGYGYTF.

This sequence joins TRBV28 and TRBJ1-3, with D possibly matching TRBD1 (6 bases). Looked up from germline, CDR1 is MDHEN and CDR2 is SYDVKM. The length of the CDR3 is 15 residues. The V gene lost 10 bases and the J gene lost 0 bases, with 16 bases spanning the gap. The CDR3 region has the DNA TGTGCCACCAGGTGGGGGGGCCTCTCTGGAAACACCATATATTTT. It encodes CATRWGGLSGNTIYF.

This clone was found once. The chain is built from TRBV9 and TRBJ1-1; TRBD1 aligns across 8 bases. The CDR3 contains 15 residues. From germline, CDR1 is SGDLS and CDR2 YYNGEE. The ends lost 4 bases at V and 1 base at J; junction bases unmatched: 6. The CDR3 region is CASSSEQGGNTEAFF. CDR3 sequence (DNA): TGTGCCAGCAGCTCAGAACAGGGGGGGAACACTGAAGCTTTCTTT.

The chain uses TRBV7-2 and TRBJ2-7; tentative D call: TRBD2 (5 bases). V was pared by 0 bases and J by 1 base, with 10 bases between. The length of the CDR3 is 15 residues. The germline gives CDR1 SGHTA, CDR2 FQGNSA. Here the CDR3 reads CASSLAGSRSYEQYF. The CDR3 DNA sequence: TGTGCCAGCAGCTTAGCGGGGAGCCGGTCCTACGAGCAGTACTTC.

This clone was observed a handful of times. The chain combines TRBV18 with TRBJ1-5, with a possible D match to TRBD1 (5 bases). CDR3 length: 13 amino acids. V was cut by 2 bases and J by 5 bases, with 7 bases left in between. Germline V CDR1 and CDR2: KGHSH, LQKENI. CDR3 nucleotide sequence: TGTGCCAGCTCACCAGGCAGGGATCAGCCCCAGCATTTT. It codes for CASSPGRDQPQHF.

This chain connects TRBV27 to TRBJ1-5; TRBD1 aligns across 7 bases. Germline trimming cut 6 bases from V and 3 bases from J; bases unmatched to any gene: 5. CDR1 is MNHEY, CDR2 SMNVEV, per germline (reference sequence). CDR3 length: 14 amino acids. CDR3 coding DNA: TGTGCCAGCAGCGACAGGGACGACAATCAGCCCCAGCATTTT. It specifies CASSDRDDNQPQHF.

This clone was counted a few times. The chain couples TRBV14 to TRBJ2-7, with D possibly TRBD2 on 5 matching bases. This CDR3 contains 16 residues. Germline V gene data show CDR1 as SGHDN and CDR2 as FVKESK. V was pared by 3 bases and J by 7 bases, with 22 bases between. The CDR3 loop reads CASSHDHFWESSEQYF. CDR3 bases: TGTGCCAGCAGCCATGACCATTTTTGGGAGTCGAGTGAGCAGTACTTC. Full variable domain (outside the CDR3, taken from reference TRBV14 and TRBJ2-7): EAGVTQFPSHSVIEKGQTVTLRCDPISGHDNLYWYRRVMGKEIKFLLHFVKESKQDESGMPNNRFLAERTGGTYSTLKVQPAELEDSGVYFCASSHDHFWESSEQYFGPGTRLTVT.

This clone has only a few counts. The chain links TRBV5-6 to TRBJ1-6; possibly TRBD1 for D (6 bases). Trimming removed 6 bases from V and 8 bases from J, with 18 bases in between. CDR3 length: 15 residues. CDR1 is SGHDT and CDR2 is YYEEEE in the germline V gene. CDR3 protein: CASNTGWGGDSPLHF. In DNA, the CDR3 is TGTGCCAGCAATACAGGGTGGGGGGGCGATTCACCCCTCCACTTT.

The genes are TRBV10-3 and TRBJ2-5, with TRBD2 matching 8 bases. Looked up from germline, CDR1 is ENHRY and CDR2 is SYGVKD. There are 15 residues in the CDR3. Trimming took 4 bases from V and 2 from J; bases not matched to a gene: 6. The CDR3 region is CAISGGAGAQETQYF. The CDR3 coding sequence is TGTGCCATCAGTGGAGGAGCGGGGGCTCAAGAGACCCAGTACTTC.

V and J are TRBV5-1 and TRBJ2-3; 7 nucleotides align to TRBD2. Germline V gene sequence: CDR1 SGHRS, CDR2 YFSETQ. The ends lost 0 bases at V and 2 bases at J; junction bases unmatched: 6. The CDR3 runs 16 residues. The CDR3 spells CASSLAPSGTTDTQYF. Written as DNA, the CDR3 is TGCGCCAGCAGCTTGGCCCCTAGCGGAACCACAGATACGCAGTATTTT.

The chain has TRBV7-6 and TRBJ1-1; 8 nucleotides line up with TRBD1. This CDR3 has 15 amino acids. In germline, CDR1 is SGHVS, CDR2 FNYEAQ. V was clipped by 1 base and J by 0 bases; unmatched bases: 1. CDR3 region: CASSLGTGLNTEAFF. In DNA form, the CDR3 reads TGTGCCAGCAGCTTAGGGACAGGGCTGAACACTGAAGCTTTCTTT.

Remarks on this clone: This same CDR3 is encoded by further DNA sequences in the sample. The rearrangement uses TRBV6-1 and TRBJ2-3; perhaps TRBD1 as D (5 bases). V was cut by 2 bases and J by 5 bases, with 5 bases left in between. The CDR3 sequence is 12 residues long. Germline loops: CDR1 MNHNS, CDR2 SASEGT. CDR3 bases: TGTGCCAGCAGTGAAAGGGGAGATACGCAGTATTTT. This codes for CASSERGDTQYF.

This clone was detected only a few times. The J gene is TRBJ2-7, the V gene TRBV7-3, with 9 bases aligning to TRBD2. Trimming removed 8 bases from V and 6 bases from J; junction bases left unmatched: 14. The CDR3 extends over 15 amino acids. The germline V gene encodes CDR1 SGHTA and CDR2 FQGTGA. CDR3 sequence reads: CASSNVWRGGVEQYF. The DNA of the CDR3 is TGTGCCAGCTCGAACGTTTGGCGGGGGGGCGTCGAGCAGTACTTC. Variable domain in full (rest from reference TRBV7-3 and TRBJ2-7): GAGVSQTPSNKVTEKGKYVELRCDPISGHTALYWYRQSLGQGPEFLIYFQGTGAADDSGLPNDRFFAVRPEGSVSTLKIQRTERGDSAVYLCASSNVWRGGVEQYFGPGTRLTVT.

The chain couples TRBV2 to TRBJ1-4; TRBD1 might be the D (6 bases). The CDR3 consists of 15 residues. Trimming stripped 5 bases from V and 4 bases from J, with 14 bases between. Per germline, CDR1 SNHLY and CDR2 FYNNEI. In DNA form, the CDR3 reads TGTGCCAGCAGTCCTACAGGGAATGGTAATGAAAAACTGTTTTTT. It yields the protein CASSPTGNGNEKLFF. The full variable domain, in which reference TRBV2 and TRBJ1-4 provide the parts outside the CDR3, is EPEVTQTPSHQVTQMGQEVILRCVPISNHLYFYWYRQILGQKVEFLVSFYNNEISEKSEIFDDQFSVERPDGSNFTLKIRSTKLEDSAMYFCASSPTGNGNEKLFFGSGTQLSVL.

The chain carries TRBV21-1 and TRBJ2-7; the table's D gene call, TRBD1, was not cross checked with the DNA. TRBV21-1 is noted as a pseudogene. This CDR3 contains 11 residues. The CDR3 DNA reads as TGCGACAGGGCGAGCTCCTACGAGCAGTACTTC. It encodes CDRASSYEQYF.

The sample holds a few counts of this clone. The chain employs TRBV6-5 and TRBJ2-7; no clear D gene. The CDR3 spans 15 residues. The V end lost 2 bases, the J end lost 4 bases, and 15 bases lay between the germline ends. Germline loops: CDR1 MNHEY, CDR2 SVGAGI. CDR3 amino acids: CASSYNSLVSYEQYF. CDR3 bases: TGTGCCAGCAGTTACAATAGTCTAGTTTCTTACGAGCAGTACTTC.

This chain links TRBV10-2 with TRBJ2-5; D possibly corresponds to TRBD2 (6 bases). V was trimmed by 9 bases and J by 2 bases, leaving 16 bases between them. This CDR3 has 14 amino acids. Germline lookup yields CDR1 WSHSY and CDR2 SAAADI. The CDR3 DNA is TGCGCCAGTAGCTGGGGGGTCAAACAAGAGACCCAGTACTTC. This sequence encodes CASSWGVKQETQYF.